Below, 7 T cell receptor beta chains from the same sample are listed, as sequenced in a study of tumor and adjacent non-tumor tissue in lung cancer. The library came from three nested PCR rounds adapted from ARM-PCR protocols. MiXCR was run by TCRdb on the multiplex PCR reads, yielding one entry per CDR3 protein. This table holds tens of thousands of distinct CDR3 sequences, less than 70% found once. RNA was extracted from bulk tissue without any cell sorting. The normal lung tissue was taken more than 3 cm from the tumor edge. Sample: distant non-tumor lung tissue. The receptor set was obtained from a woman in her sixties or seventies with non-small cell lung cancer.

This clonotype was seen at least ten times. The chain links TRBV6-1 to TRBJ2-2; no reliable D call. V was pared by 6 bases and J by 6 bases, with 14 bases between. CDR3 size: 14 residues. Germline V lookup: CDR1 MNHNS, CDR2 SASEGT. CDR3 protein: CASSPDQVSGELFF. Written as DNA, the CDR3 is TGTGCCAGCAGCCCAGACCAGGTCTCCGGGGAGCTGTTTTTT.

With respect to this clonotype: Compared with germline, one end of the junction differs, possibly owing to a read error. The chain joins TRBV11-2 to TRBJ2-5, with unresolved D. CDR1 is SGHAT, CDR2 FQNNGV, per germline. This CDR3 has 13 residues. CDR3: CANSLWRQETQYF. Here the CDR3 DNA reads TGTGCCAACAGCTTGTGGCGCCAAGAGACTCAGTATTTC.

Regarding this clonotype: Being one base from a much bigger clone, this may be a read error. The J gene is TRBJ2-7, the V gene TRBV7-9, with 9 bases lining up with TRBD1. Germline V lookup: CDR1 SEHNR, CDR2 FQNEAQ (reference sequence). J was trimmed by 3 bases and V by 8 bases; bases with no gene match: 8. The CDR3 has 14 residues. CDR3 bases: TGTGCCAGCGGCAACCGGGACAGGGACTACGAGCAGTACTTC. Translated: CASGNRDRDYEQYF.

To note about this clonotype: At one end the junction does not follow the germline gene, possibly because of a read error. The V call is TRBV5-4, the J call TRBJ1-2, with 12 bases matching TRBD1. Looked up from germline, CDR1 is SGHNT and CDR2 is YYREEE (reference sequence). This CDR3 contains 13 residues. DNA for the CDR3: TGTGCCAGCAGCCAGGGACAGGGGGCTGACTACGCCTTC. It codes for CASSQGQGADYAF.

On this clonotype itself: Germline is not matched at one junction end, which may reflect a read error. CDR3 DNA sequence: TGTGCCAGCAGCTGGCCTGGCCAAGAGACCCAGTACTTT. As protein: CASSWPGQETQYF. The chain has TRBV6-1 and TRBJ2-5; D remains unclear. The CDR3 length is 13 residues. Germline V gene sequence: CDR1 MNHNS, CDR2 SASEGT.

V is TRBV11-1 and J is TRBJ2-1; D gene uncertain. The CDR3 runs 13 residues. CDR1 is SGHAT, CDR2 FQDESV, per germline (reference sequence). Trimming took 9 bases from V and 13 from J, leaving 22 bases between them. The CDR3 is CASSYLSRGDQFF. The CDR3 DNA reads TGTGCCAGTAGTTACCTTTCCCGTGGTGACCAGTTCTTC.

A word on this clonotype: Germline and junction disagree at one end, which may indicate a read error. The chain combines TRBV11-2 with TRBJ2-1; 14 bases are shared with TRBD2. The CDR3 spans 20 residues. Germline V CDR1 and CDR2: SGHAT, FQNNGV. The CDR3 sequence is CASSRGTSGSPRDVTNEQLF. CDR3 coding DNA: TGTGCCAGCAGCAGAGGGACTAGCGGGAGCCCACGTGATGTAACCAATGAGCAGCTCTTC.